This note documents a single T cell receptor (beta chain) sequence. This specimen comes from a study of blood T cell repertoires in COVID-19. All enrollees were about 18 to 100 years old and from under 25 US areas. Assignments of participants to cohorts depended upon their own reported clinical history. Per the authors' pipeline: Amplification of reference gene primers was used by the study to estimate nucleated cell counts. Only in-frame clones appear in the TCRdb table, and some are missing; sequencing was by immunoSEQ multiplex PCR. D and trimming come from the DNA, and the V and J calls and clone size come from that table. The sample lists roughly 230,000 clones, around 92% seen once, with about 4% in the top ten. The CDR3 loop spans 15 amino acids. Per the germline V gene, CDR1 is SGHVS and CDR2 is FQNEAQ. The V segment lost 7 bases and the J segment 0 bases; nucleotides outside the gene matches: 5.

This rearrangement joins TRBV7-8 to TRBJ1-3, with 8 nucleotides matching TRBD1. The TCR sequence derives from a woman in her 30s with acute COVID-19. Specimen: PBMCs or T cells enriched from blood (not recorded which). The CDR3 sequence is CASKTGATSGNTIYF. Written as DNA, the CDR3 is TGTGCCAGCAAGACAGGGGCGACCTCTGGAAACACCATATATTTT.